A single sample gave rise to the 28 T cell receptor beta chains below, sequenced in a study of cytomegalovirus exposure and HLA in healthy donors. PCR involved 60 Vbeta and 13 Jbeta primers. Here immunoSEQ multiplex PCR was the method, and the copy in TCRdb shows in-frame clones only, minus some. The table shows 130,000 or so clones, with under 85% occurring only once. Sequenced: PBMCs. The receptors derive from a male donor in good health and CMV-seropositive.

The chain employs TRBV11-2 and TRBJ2-3; 8 bases are a match to TRBD2. CDR3 size: 16 residues. CDR1 and CDR2 from the germline V gene are SGHAT and FQNNGV. The ends lost 6 bases at V and 3 bases at J; junction bases unmatched: 11. The CDR3 region is CASSRGGLELTDTQYF. The CDR3 region has the DNA TGTGCCAGCAGTCGCGGGGGGCTAGAGTTGACAGATACGCAGTATTTT. The full variable domain, with the rest looked up from reference TRBV11-2 and TRBJ2-3, is EAGVAQSPRYKIIEKRQSVAFWCNPISGHATLYWYQQILGQGPKLLIQFQNNGVVDDSQLPKDRFSAERLKGVDSTLKIQPAKLEDSAVYLCASSRGGLELTDTQYFGPGTRLTVL.

The chain employs TRBV12-5 and TRBJ2-5, with TRBD2 matching 10 bases. After removal of 2 bases from V and 2 bases from J, the junction contained 2 bases not matched to a gene. The CDR3 consists of 15 residues. The germline V gene encodes CDR1 LGHNT and CDR2 FRNRAP. As DNA, the CDR3 is TGTGCTAGTGGTTTGTTTAGCGGGGGGCAAGAGACCCAGTACTTC. It specifies CASGLFSGGQETQYF.

The genes are TRBV10-3 and TRBJ2-7, with 8 bases fitting TRBD1. V lost 4 bases to trimming and J lost 3 bases; unmatched junction nucleotides: 8. The CDR3 runs 15 residues. The V gene's germline CDR1 is ENHRY and CDR2 SYGVKD. Written as DNA, the CDR3 is TGTGCCATCAGTGTCCGACAGGGGAATCACTACGAGCAGTACTTC. Protein sequence: CAISVRQGNHYEQYF.

The chain employs TRBV2 and TRBJ2-1; 7 positions match TRBD2. Germline CDR1 SNHLY, CDR2 FYNNEI. The V and J ends lost 10 bases and 6 bases, in that order; junction bases with no gene match: 15. This CDR3 comprises 15 residues. The CDR3 protein is CATEKSGVISNEQFF. For the CDR3, the DNA is TGTGCCACCGAGAAGAGCGGGGTGATATCCAATGAGCAGTTCTTC.

The V and J genes are TRBV27 and TRBJ1-5, with 9 bases aligning to TRBD1. V lost 5 bases to trimming and J lost 1 base; unmatched junction nucleotides: 12. Germline CDR1 and CDR2: MNHEY and SMNVEV (reference sequence). The CDR3 spans 18 residues. The CDR3 reads CASSTLRGTGLSNQPQHF. The CDR3 DNA is TGTGCCAGCAGTACCCTCCGTGGGACAGGGTTAAGCAATCAGCCCCAGCATTTT.

This clone was seen only once. The gene calls are TRBV11-1 and TRBJ2-2; TRBD1 might be the D (5 bases). V lost 1 base and J 0 bases, leaving 6 bases between the germline ends. CDR3 length equals 15 residues. Germline V gene data show CDR1 as SGHAT and CDR2 as FQDESV (reference sequence). CDR3 loop: CASSLGQSNTGELFF. CDR3 nucleotide sequence: TGTGCCAGCAGCTTAGGACAGTCGAACACCGGGGAGCTGTTTTTT.

This chain joins TRBV29-1 and TRBJ2-7; D uncertain. Germline CDR1 SQVTM, CDR2 ANQGSEA. The CDR3 contains 12 residues. Trimming pared 4 bases from V and 3 bases from J, leaving 10 bases between. This CDR3 reads CSVVFGSYEQYF. As DNA, the CDR3 is TGCAGCGTTGTCTTCGGTAGCTACGAGCAGTACTTC.

This chain uses TRBV9 with TRBJ1-2; 8 bases align to TRBD1. The trim removed 5 bases at V and 0 bases at J, leaving 3 bases unmatched. The CDR3 contains 14 residues. CDR1 is SGDLS, CDR2 YYNGEE, per germline. CDR3 loop: CASRTQGANYGYTF. The DNA of the CDR3 is TGTGCCAGCAGAACACAGGGGGCTAACTATGGCTACACCTTC.

Comments on this clone: Relative to the germline gene, one junction end is altered; a read error may explain this. The same CDR3 is also encoded by other DNA sequences in this sample. This chain connects TRBV4-1 to TRBJ2-3; TRBD1 matches 8 bases. Germline CDR1 reads MGHRA; CDR2 reads YSYEKL. This CDR3 region has 16 residues. CDR3 loop: CASSQEMGQGTDTQYF. Here the CDR3 DNA reads TGTGCCAGCAGCCAAGAGATGGGACAGGGCACAGATACGCAGTATTTT.

V and J are TRBV7-8 and TRBJ1-6; D is possibly TRBD1 (6 bases). The CDR3 spans 15 residues. Trimming shortened V by 5 bases and J by 11 bases, and 19 bases separated the two germline ends. Germline V gene sequence: CDR1 SGHVS, CDR2 FQNEAQ. The CDR3 is CASSPSRVRGPPLHF. Here the CDR3 DNA reads TGTGCCAGCAGCCCATCCCGGGTGCGGGGGCCACCCCTCCACTTT.

The chain uses TRBV27 and TRBJ1-1; TRBD1 matches at 7 bases. Germline V CDR1 and CDR2: MNHEY, SMNVEV (reference sequence). The CDR3 covers 13 residues. J gave up 5 bases and V 5 bases, and 5 bases lay outside the gene matches. CDR3 sequence: CASSIQGRTEAFF. The CDR3 DNA sequence: TGTGCCAGCAGTATACAGGGGAGAACTGAAGCTTTCTTT.

The chain joins TRBV2 to TRBJ1-2; D is unresolved. Germline CDR1 SNHLY, CDR2 FYNNEI. V shed 7 bases and J shed 2 bases, with 8 bases lying between them. The CDR3 runs 12 residues. In DNA form, the CDR3 reads TGTGCCAGCAAGCGTGAGAACTATGGCTACACCTTC. It yields the protein CASKRENYGYTF. Full variable domain (rest looked up from reference TRBV2 and TRBJ1-2): EPEVTQTPSHQVTQMGQEVILRCVPISNHLYFYWYRQILGQKVEFLVSFYNNEISEKSEIFDDQFSVERPDGSNFTLKIRSTKLEDSAMYFCASKRENYGYTFGSGTRLTVV.

This chain links TRBV7-6 with TRBJ2-2, with 10 nucleotides matching TRBD2. The V segment lost 3 bases and the J segment 7 bases; nucleotides outside the gene matches: 17. This CDR3 comprises 19 residues. CDR1 is SGHVS, CDR2 FNYEAQ, per germline. CDR3 sequence (DNA): TGTGCCAGCAGCTTGTTCCCCCCTCTAGCGGGGGATTTTATCGGGGAGCTGTTTTTT. Protein product: CASSLFPPLAGDFIGELFF.

On this clone: Other DNA sequences in the same sample also yield this CDR3. The CDR3 coding sequence is TGCGCCAGCAGCTTGGTGACAGGGGGGACCGGGGAGCTGTTTTTT. Protein sequence: CASSLVTGGTGELFF. The J gene is TRBJ2-2, the V gene TRBV5-1, with 9 bases matching TRBD1. The CDR3 loop spans 15 amino acids. Germline values: CDR1 SGHRS, CDR2 YFSETQ. Trimming at V came to 0 bases and at J to 5 bases, leaving 2 bases not matched to a gene.

This clone was found once. V usage is TRBV6-6 and J usage is TRBJ1-1; TRBD1 might be the D (6 bases). The CDR3 consists of 12 residues. The germline V and J ends were trimmed by 8 bases and 5 bases, with 12 bases remaining between them. Germline V gene data show CDR1 as MNHNY and CDR2 as SVGAGI (reference sequence). The CDR3 DNA sequence: TGTGCCAGCGAAGGACAGAGAACTGAAGCTTTCTTT. Translated: CASEGQRTEAFF.

J is TRBJ2-3 and V is TRBV5-4, with D hard to call. The germline gives CDR1 SGHNT, CDR2 YYREEE (reference sequence). This CDR3 has 12 amino acids. Trimming took 4 bases from V and 4 from J, leaving 7 bases between them. CDR3 in amino acids: CASSIVADTQYF. CDR3 bases: TGTGCCAGCAGCATAGTCGCAGATACGCAGTATTTT.

This rearrangement joins TRBV10-3 to TRBJ2-3, with 7 nucleotides matching TRBD2. The CDR3 is made up of 15 amino acids. Germline CDR1 reads ENHRY; CDR2 reads SYGVKD. V was pared by 6 bases and J by 4 bases, with 10 bases of the junction left unmatched. The CDR3 DNA reads as TGTGCCATCAGGAATGAAGCGGGGTTGGCAGATACGCAGTATTTT. Translating gives CAIRNEAGLADTQYF.

This clone has more than one count but fewer than ten. The rearrangement links TRBV6-1 to TRBJ1-2; 9 nucleotides agree with TRBD1. The trim removed 5 bases at V and 2 bases at J, leaving 0 bases unmatched. The CDR3 loop spans 13 amino acids. The V gene's germline CDR1 is MNHNS and CDR2 SASEGT. The chain's CDR3 is CASSTGGNYGYTF. DNA of the CDR3: TGTGCCAGCAGTACAGGGGGCAACTATGGCTACACCTTC.

Worth noting for this clone: The identical CDR3 is also encoded by other nucleotide sequences in the sample. The rearrangement links TRBV7-2 to TRBJ2-3; 11 nucleotides agree with TRBD2. Germline CDR1 is SGHTA and CDR2 is FQGNSA. The CDR3 extends over 15 amino acids. Unmatched junction bases numbered 3, after V lost 3 bases and J lost 4 bases. CDR3: CASSLVAGGPDTQYF. CDR3 nucleotide sequence: TGTGCCAGCAGCTTGGTAGCGGGGGGGCCAGATACGCAGTATTTT.

The chain uses TRBV5-6 and TRBJ2-7, with 7 bases lining up with TRBD2. V trimming: 4 bases; J trimming: 4 bases; junction bases outside the gene matches: 8. Germline CDR1 is SGHDT and CDR2 is YYEEEE. The CDR3 spans 14 residues. CDR3 coding DNA: TGTGCCAGCAGCCCCCGGGGGGAGGGATACGAGCAGTACTTC. Translated, it gives CASSPRGEGYEQYF. Using reference TRBV5-6 and TRBJ2-7 for the parts outside the CDR3, the full variable domain is DAGVTQSPTHLIKTRGQQVTLRCSPKSGHDTVSWYQQALGQGPQFIFQYYEEEERQRGNFPDRFSGHQFPNYSSELNVNALLLGDSALYLCASSPRGEGYEQYFGPGTRLTVT.

This chain connects TRBV28 to TRBJ1-6, with 10 positions matching TRBD1. J was trimmed by 3 bases and V by 2 bases; bases with no gene match: 1. The CDR3 is 16 amino acids. Per the germline V gene, CDR1 is MDHEN and CDR2 is SYDVKM. The CDR3 bases are TGTGCCAGCAGTTTAAGGACAGGGGGCTATAATTCACCCCTCCACTTT. Translation: CASSLRTGGYNSPLHF.

On this clone: The germline gene is not matched at one end of the junction; a read error may be the cause. The chain combines TRBV10-3 with TRBJ2-6, with D perhaps TRBD2 (7 bases). CDR3 length equals 18 residues. Germline V gives CDR1 ENHRY, CDR2 SYGVKD. The CDR3 is CAISGGGGGTSGANGLTF. Written as DNA, the CDR3 is TGTGCCATCAGTGGGGGAGGGGGGGGAACCTCTGGGGCCAACGGCCTGACTTTC.

About this clone itself: Other DNA sequences in the same sample also yield this CDR3. The chain couples TRBV5-1 to TRBJ1-1; D remains ambiguous. CDR3 length: 13 residues. Germline loops: CDR1 SGHRS, CDR2 YFSETQ. V lost 4 bases, J lost 0 bases, and 7 bases lay in between. CDR3 bases: TGCGCCAGCAGCCTTGGAGTGAACACTGAAGCTTTCTTT. Translated: CASSLGVNTEAFF.

This clone was seen more than once but under ten times. This chain joins TRBV10-3 and TRBJ2-2, with a weak D call TRBD2 (6 bases). CDR1 ENHRY and CDR2 SYGVKD come from the germline V gene. V was clipped by 6 bases and J by 1 base, with 15 bases between them. The CDR3 has 16 amino acids. CDR3 in amino acids: CAISSGGGVNTGELFF. DNA for the CDR3: TGTGCCATCAGCTCCGGGGGTGGGGTGAACACCGGGGAGCTGTTTTTT.

The V gene is TRBV2, the J gene TRBJ2-5; TRBD1 matches 10 bases. TRBJ2-7 matches the DNA end more closely, so the J call is doubtful. CDR1 is SNHLY, CDR2 FYNNEI, per germline. This CDR3 is 16 amino acids long. CDR3: CASSKRRGQGNYEQYF. The CDR3 DNA reads as TGTGCCAGCAGTAAACGAAGGGGACAGGGGAACTACGAGCAGTACTTC.

Comment on this clone: One end of the junction is discordant with germline, which a read error may explain. This chain connects TRBV9 to TRBJ2-1; 10 nucleotides match TRBD1. CDR3 size: 12 residues. Germline lookup yields CDR1 SGDLS and CDR2 YYNGEE. The CDR3 sequence is CASSLDRGHPVF. The CDR3 DNA sequence: TGTGCCAGCAGCCTTGACAGGGGGCACCCAGTCTTC.

The chain has TRBV5-1 and TRBJ2-3; weak D call: TRBD1 (5 bases). Trimming removed 4 bases at V and 0 bases at J, with 12 bases between. The germline V gene has CDR1 SGHRS and CDR2 YFSETQ. This CDR3 contains 15 residues. CDR3 region: CASSLTVLSTDTQYF. In nucleotides, the CDR3 is TGCGCCAGCAGCCTGACAGTGCTTAGCACAGATACGCAGTATTTT.

This rearrangement joins TRBV19 to TRBJ2-7; D gene unclear. V was shortened by 5 bases and J by 4 bases, with 18 bases between the two germline ends. Germline V lookup: CDR1 LNHDA, CDR2 SQIVND (reference sequence). CDR3 length: 15 residues. The CDR3 sequence is CASSPGRNGLYEQYF. The DNA of the CDR3 is TGTGCCAGTAGTCCAGGTAGGAACGGATTATACGAGCAGTACTTC.